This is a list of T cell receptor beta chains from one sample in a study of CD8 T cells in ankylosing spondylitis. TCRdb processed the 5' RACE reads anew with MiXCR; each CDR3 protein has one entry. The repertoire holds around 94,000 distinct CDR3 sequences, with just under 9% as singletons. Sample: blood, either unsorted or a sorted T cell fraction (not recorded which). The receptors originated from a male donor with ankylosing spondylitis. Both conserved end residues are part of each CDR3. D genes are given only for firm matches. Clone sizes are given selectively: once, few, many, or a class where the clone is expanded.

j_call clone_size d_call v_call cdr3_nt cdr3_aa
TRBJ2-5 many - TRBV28 TGTGCCAGCACCCCTCCCTGGAGACCTCACCAAGAGACCCAGTACTTC CASTPPWRPHQETQYF
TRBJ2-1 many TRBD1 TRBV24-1 TGTGCCACCAGTGACCCAGGGGGCCATGAGCAGTTCTTC CATSDPGGHEQFF
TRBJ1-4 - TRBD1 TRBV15 TGTGCCACCAGACCCAACAGGGGGCGATTTGAAAAACTGTTTTTT CATRPNRGRFEKLFF
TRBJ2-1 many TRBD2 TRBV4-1 TGCGCCAGCAGCTATGGACTAGCGGGAGTTAATGAGCAGTTCTTC CASSYGLAGVNEQFF
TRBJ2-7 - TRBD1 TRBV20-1 TGCAGTGCTGGCGAGGGACCCGGGACAGACGAGCAGTACTTC CSAGEGPGTDEQYF
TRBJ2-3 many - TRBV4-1 TGCGCCAGCAGCCAAGGGGTTGGCAGAACAGATACGCAGTATTTT CASSQGVGRTDTQYF
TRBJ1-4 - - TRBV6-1 TGTGCCAGCAGTGAGTCTTCGGGGGCTGGTGAAAAACTGTTTTTT CASSESSGAGEKLFF
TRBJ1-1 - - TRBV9 TGTGCCAGCAGCGTAGGGCACGGTAACACTGAAGCTTTCTTT CASSVGHGNTEAFF
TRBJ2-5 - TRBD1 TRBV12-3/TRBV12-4 TGTGCCAGCACCCGTGACAGGGGCGGTGAGACCCAGTACTTC CASTRDRGGETQYF
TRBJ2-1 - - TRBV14 TGTGCCAGCAGCCAAGATGTGGAGGGGTACAATGAGCAGTTCTTC CASSQDVEGYNEQFF
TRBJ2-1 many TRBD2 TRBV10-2 TGCGCCAGCAGTGAGTCGAGTAGCGGGAGAAATAATGAGCAGTTCTTC CASSESSSGRNNEQFF
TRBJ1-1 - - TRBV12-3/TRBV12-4 TGTGCCAGCAGTACCGGGCTGGGAGAAACTGAAGCTTTCTTT CASSTGLGETEAFF
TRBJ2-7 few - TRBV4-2 TGTGCCAGCAGCCTCGGGATCCTCGCCGAGCAGTACTTC CASSLGILAEQYF
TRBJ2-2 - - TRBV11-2 TGTGCCAGCACCGGAGGGGGCAGTAACACCGGGGAGCTGTTTTTT CASTGGGSNTGELFF
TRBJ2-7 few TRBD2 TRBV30 TGTGCCTGGAGTCTAACCTCTATAGCGGGAGTCGAGCAGTACTTC CAWSLTSIAGVEQYF
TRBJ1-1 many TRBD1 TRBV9 TGTGCCAGCAGGCCGACAGGGGCCCGATACACTGAAGCTTTCTTT CASRPTGARYTEAFF
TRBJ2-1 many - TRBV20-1 TGCAGTGCTAGAGACCGACTGGGCGAGGGAAATGAGCAGTTCTTC CSARDRLGEGNEQFF
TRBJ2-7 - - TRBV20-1 TGCAGTGCTAGTTCCCGGGCCCGCGGGGAAACTAACGAGCAGTACTTC CSASSRARGETNEQYF
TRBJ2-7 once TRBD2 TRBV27 TGTGCCAGCACTCTAGGTAGCGGGAGTGGATACGAGCAGTACTTC CASTLGSGSGYEQYF
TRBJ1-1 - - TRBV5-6 TGTGCCAGCAGCTTGTTGGGGGGCACTGAAGCTTTCTTT CASSLLGGTEAFF
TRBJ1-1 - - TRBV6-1 TGTGCCAGCAGTGAACGACAAGGCACTGAAGCTTTCTTT CASSERQGTEAFF
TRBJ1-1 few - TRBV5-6 TGTGCCAGCAGCTTGGCGAGGAACACTGAAGCTTTCTTT CASSLARNTEAFF
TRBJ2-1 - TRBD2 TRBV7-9 TGTGCCAGCAGCCATACGAGCGGGAGGTACGATGAGCAGTTCTTC CASSHTSGRYDEQFF
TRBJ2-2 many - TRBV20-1 TGCAGTGCTAGAGAGCCAACCACGAACACCGGGGAGCTGTTTTTT CSAREPTTNTGELFF
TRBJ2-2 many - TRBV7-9 TGTGCCAGCAGCTTAAAGGGGTCCGGGGAGCTGTTTTTT CASSLKGSGELFF
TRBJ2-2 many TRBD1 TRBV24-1 TGTGCCACCAGTGACGGGACAGGGCCCACCGGGGAGCTGTTTTTT CATSDGTGPTGELFF
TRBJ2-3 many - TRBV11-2 TGTGCCAGCAGCTCCAGGATCGGGGACAAAGATACGCAGTATTTT CASSSRIGDKDTQYF
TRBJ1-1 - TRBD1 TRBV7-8 TGTGCCAGCAGCACGGACAGGGCTTATCATGAAGCTTTCTTT CASSTDRAYHEAFF
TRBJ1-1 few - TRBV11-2 TGTGCCAGCAGCTTAGGACGGAGCGGTGAAGCTTTCTTT CASSLGRSGEAFF
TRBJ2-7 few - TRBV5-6 TGTGCCAGCAGTTCCGGGTCCTTAATCTACGAGCAGTACTTC CASSSGSLIYEQYF
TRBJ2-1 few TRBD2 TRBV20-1 TGCAGTGCTGTAAGGACTAGCGGGAGGGGTGAGCAGTTCTTC CSAVRTSGRGEQFF
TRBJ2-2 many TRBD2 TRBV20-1 TGCAGTGCTAGAGCCCCGGGACTAGGAACCGGGGAGCTGTTTTTT CSARAPGLGTGELFF
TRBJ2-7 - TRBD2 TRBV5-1 TGCGCCAGCAGCCCAGCTAGCGGGCTAACCTACGAGCAGTACTTC CASSPASGLTYEQYF
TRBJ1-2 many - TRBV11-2 TGTGCCAATCCGGACGGAGGAGGTGGCTACACCTTC CANPDGGGGYTF
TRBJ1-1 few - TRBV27 TGTGCCAGCAGTCGACCTAACAGGGCTGACACTGAAGCTTTCTTT CASSRPNRADTEAFF
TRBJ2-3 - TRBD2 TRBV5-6 TGTGCCAGCAGCTTGGCTACTAGCGGCACAGATACGCAGTATTTT CASSLATSGTDTQYF
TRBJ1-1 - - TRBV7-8 TGTGCCAGCAGCTTACTGGACGGGGCTGAAGCTTTCTTT CASSLLDGAEAFF
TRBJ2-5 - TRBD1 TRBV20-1 TGCAGTGCTAGGGAAAGGGCAGGGGGCAGTTTGGAGACCCAGTACTTC CSARERAGGSLETQYF
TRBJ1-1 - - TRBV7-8 TGTGCCAGCGCCTCTTTTTCTGAAGCTTTCTTT CASASFSEAFF
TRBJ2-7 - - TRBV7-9 TGTGCCACTACGGGCCCTTCTTACGAGCAGTACTTC CATTGPSYEQYF
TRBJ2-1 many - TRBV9 TGTGCCAGCAGCGTAGTCAGTCGGGTGAGCTCCTACAATGAGCAGTTCTTC CASSVVSRVSSYNEQFF
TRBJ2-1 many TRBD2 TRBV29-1 TGCAGCGTTGGGGAACTAGCGGGAGGGGTCAATGAGCAGTTCTTC CSVGELAGGVNEQFF
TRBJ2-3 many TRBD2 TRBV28 TGTGCCAGCAGTTTACCAGGACTAGCGCGACACACAGATACGCAGTATTTT CASSLPGLARHTDTQYF
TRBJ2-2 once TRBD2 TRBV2 TGTGCCAGCAGTACTAGCGGGAGAACCGGGGAGCTGTTTTTT CASSTSGRTGELFF
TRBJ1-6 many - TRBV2 TGTGCCAGCAACCCGGACGGGGGGAATTCACCCCTCCACTTT CASNPDGGNSPLHF
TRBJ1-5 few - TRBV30 TGTGCCTGGAGTGTAGGGACTATTAGCAATCAGCCCCAGCATTTT CAWSVGTISNQPQHF
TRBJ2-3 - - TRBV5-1 TGCGCCAGCAGCCCGAAGATGACCTTCACAGATACGCAGTATTTT CASSPKMTFTDTQYF
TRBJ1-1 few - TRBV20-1 TGCTGTGCTAGAGGCCATCGGGCACTTCCTGGGGGCACTGAAGCTTTCTTT CCARGHRALPGGTEAFF
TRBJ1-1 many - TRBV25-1 TGTGCCAGCAGTGTGACGGGGTTCACTGAAGCTTTCTTT CASSVTGFTEAFF
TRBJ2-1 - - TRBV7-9 TGTGCCAGCGGCTCACAGGGAAATGAGCAGTTCTTC CASGSQGNEQFF
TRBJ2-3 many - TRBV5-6 TGTGCCAGCAGCTCATTACCGAGGGATACGCAGTATTTT CASSSLPRDTQYF
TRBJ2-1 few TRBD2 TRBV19 TGTGCCAGTAGTATCTGGGCGGGAGAACACATTTTCAATGAGCAGTTCTTC CASSIWAGEHIFNEQFF
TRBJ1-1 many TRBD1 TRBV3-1 TGTGCCAGCAGCCTAGCCAGGGGGCTGGGTGCTGAAGCTTTCTTT CASSLARGLGAEAFF